Listed below are T cell receptor beta chains from one sample, sequenced in a study of cytomegalovirus exposure and HLA in healthy donors. Assay: immunoSEQ multiplex PCR; the TCRdb copy retains only in-frame clones and omits some. Here the sample spans 150,000 or so clones, 80% being singletons. Sequencing input: PBMCs. The receptors were gathered from a man over 45 in good health and CMV-seronegative. Both conserved end residues are trimmed from each CDR3.

>TRBV9
ASSLGGTQSNIQY
>TRBV27
ASSLNDKTGGYT
>TRBV27
ASSLFEGMGTGELF
>TRBV29-1
SAALAGGMDTQY
>TRBV2
ASSLAGNTEAF
>TRBV19
ASSIGNRGYGYT
>TRBV11-1
ASSNHGTGIYEQY
>TRBV7-2
ASSSRSSGRPGETQY
>TRBV7-2
ASSFPSAGSISSTDTQY
>TRBV7-2
ASSFGQSPLH
>TRBV27
ASSPRDREGTLH
>TRBV7-9
ASSPGTSGGGNQPQH
>TRBV29-1
SVEVAGVWDTEAF
>TRBV30
AWSRVGGADTQY
>TRBV19
ATNDRGLRQPQH
>TRBV5-5
ASSFIVQGPYEQY
>TRBV2
ASPKGRDKSPLH
>TRBV6-1
ASKAYGRGETQY
>TRBV13
ASSTPWDRGGYGYT
>TRBV30
AWRGLADRDEQF
>TRBV6-5
ASSSDRGRLQGEQY
>TRBV28
ASSEIHTSMGSQETQY
>TRBV5-1
ASRELQGLDEQY
>TRBV27
ASSLWGSTGEQF
>TRBV21-1
ASSKFEGQILNTEAF
>TRBV5-4
ASSLYSGTSYNEQF
>TRBV5-1
ASSLGGLNTGELF
>TRBV5-6
ASSSEGREEKLF
>TRBV5-4
ASSSPRADYGYT
>TRBV5-4
ASSLPGGPNTEAF
>TRBV5-1
ASSLGRGGVEQY
>TRBV5-1
ASSLEHSNEKLF
>TRBV7-2
ASSVRGQGVGEQF
>TRBV11-3
ASSTSGTANEKLF
>TRBV5-4
ASSLGGGYGYT
>TRBV4-1
ASSQAGPGVFEQY
>TRBV4-1
ASSQDPAGGPSYNEQF
>TRBV18
ASSPVIVGTGNTIY
>TRBV4-2
ASSQDGQGSGYT
>TRBV7-2
ASSLQAGVPEAF
>TRBV6-4
ASSDSGAYGYT
>TRBV5-1
ASSFSTGGTGTEAF
>TRBV11-3
ASSLEEGTEAF
>TRBV29-1
SVDGGSNTEAF
>TRBV7-2
ASSLSGSRYNEQF
>TRBV27
ASSLRGYGYT
>TRBV6-5
ASKLDGGAEQY
>TRBV4-1
ASSRPLRDRGYEAF
>TRBV6-5
ASSPPGYYYGYT
>TRBV9
ASSVYRAGANVLT
>TRBV30
AWREKGLTGELF
>TRBV18
ASSPSRDQPQH
>TRBV19
ASSTGTGDFPQH
>TRBV7-6
ASSKFSGTDTGELF
>TRBV19
ASSTTTGAVYGYT